This record looks at one T cell receptor (beta chain) sequence and its context. The source of the sample is a study of blood T cell repertoires in COVID-19. On the study more broadly: COVID-19 samples collected from the United States, Italy and Spain covered acute and convalescent phases.

The V gene's germline CDR1 is SGHRS and CDR2 YFSETQ. The CDR3 length is 12 residues. V lost 6 bases and J 9 bases, leaving 10 bases between the germline ends. Profiled with immunoSEQ multiplex PCR; TCRdb holds only in-frame clones, not every one. The table includes roughly 100,000 clones, roughly 80% detected once. Sequenced material: peripheral blood. The sequence was obtained from a woman of 80 years or more with acute or convalescent COVID-19. The chain joins TRBV5-1 to TRBJ1-6, with D possibly matching TRBD1 (5 bases). For the CDR3, the DNA is TGCGCCAGCAACGATCAGGGTTCACCCCTCCACTTT. Translation: CASNDQGSPLHF.